This is a list of T cell receptor beta chains from one sample in a study of breast tumors, draining lymph nodes, adjacent tissues. TCRdb ran MiXCR on the multiplex PCR reads and lists one entry per CDR3 protein. The table includes hundreds of thousands of distinct CDR3 sequences, about a third detected once. The sequencing input was axillary lymph node tissue. These receptors were collected from a female donor with breast cancer. Some clones in this sample may be carry-over from other donors' samples. The CDR3 runs from the conserved cysteine through the conserved F or W. Each record gives: D gene, J gene, V gene, clone size, CDR3 DNA, CDR3 protein. D genes are given only for firm matches. A row's size may be missing; if present it is once, few, many or a size class.

>.|TRBJ2-1|TRBV3-1|many
TGTGCCAGCAGCCAGGTTAGTGAGCAGTTCTTC
CASSQVSEQFF
>.|TRBJ2-1|TRBV24-1|once
TGTGCCACCAGTGACACCTGGGGCGAAGGAAACAATGAGCAGTTCTTC
CATSDTWGEGNNEQFF
>TRBD2|TRBJ2-3|TRBV4-3|many
TGCGCCAGCAGCCAAGATCGGAGAGGGGGCTGGACTAGCGGGAGGCAAGATACGCAGTATTTT
CASSQDRRGGWTSGRQDTQYF
>TRBD2|TRBJ2-3|TRBV2|once
TGTGCCAGCAGGAGCCTACTAGCGGGAGGGCCTGAGCAGTATTTT
CASRSLLAGGPEQYF
>TRBD1|TRBJ1-5|TRBV20-1|many
TGCAGTGCTACAGGGGGCGGGGATCAGCCCCAGCATTTT
CSATGGGDQPQHF
>.|TRBJ2-7|TRBV27|many
TGTGCCAGCAACTCAGGGGACCGGGACGGAACCTCCTACGAGCAGTACTTC
CASNSGDRDGTSYEQYF
>TRBD2|TRBJ2-1|TRBV19|many
TGTGCCAGTAGTTTGACTAGCAGCAATGAGCAGTTCTTC
CASSLTSSNEQFF
>.|TRBJ2-7|TRBV28|.
.
CASSSSGGRAYEQYF
>.|TRBJ2-1|TRBV25-1|many
TGTGCCAGCAGGGCCGGACTAACTAACTACAATGAGCAGTTCTTC
CASRAGLTNYNEQFF
>.|TRBJ2-7|TRBV28|.
TGTGCCAGCAGTTTATCGCGCCCCCTACGAGAGCAGTACTTC
CASSLSRPLREQYF
>.|TRBJ1-5|TRBV10-3|.
TGTGCCATCAGACCAGCGGGAGCCAATCAGCCCCAGCATTTT
CAIRPAGANQPQHF
>.|TRBJ2-7|TRBV20-1|many
TGCAGTGCTAGAGATTCGGAGGGAGTCGGATACGAGCAGTACTTC
CSARDSEGVGYEQYF
>.|TRBJ1-5|TRBV4-3|many
TGCGCCAGCAGCCAAGAAACGGTGCGGGAGCCCCAGCATTTT
CASSQETVREPQHF
>TRBD1|TRBJ2-2|TRBV7-7|.
TGTGCTAGCGAGACAGGGGACACCGGGGAGCTGTTTTTT
CASETGDTGELFF
>TRBD1|TRBJ2-4|TRBV7-2|once
TGTGCCAGCAGCTTAAGTCGACCGGGACAGGGCCTTCAGTACTTC
CASSLSRPGQGLQYF
>.|TRBJ1-5|TRBV2|many
TGTGCCAGCAGTGGCAATCCGGGAGTCAATCAGCCCCAGCATTTT
CASSGNPGVNQPQHF
>TRBD1|TRBJ1-5|TRBV6-2/TRBV6-3|many
TGTGCCAGCAGCGGGACAGCGGATTATCAGCCCCAGCATTTT
CASSGTADYQPQHF
>.|TRBJ2-4|TRBV11-2|.
TGTGCCAGCAGCCTAGATCCCGAGCCTGGGGCCAAAAACATTCAGTACTTC
CASSLDPEPGAKNIQYF
>.|TRBJ2-3|TRBV6-5|many
TGTGCCAGCAGTTACTCTCTGGCTAGCACAGATACGCAGTATTTT
CASSYSLASTDTQYF
>.|TRBJ1-3|TRBV24-1|many
TGTGCCACCAGTGAAGGGACTAGCTCTGGAAACACCATATATTTT
CATSEGTSSGNTIYF
>TRBD1|TRBJ2-7|TRBV18|many
TGTGCCAGCTCACCGCGAGGAGTAACAGGGGGCTACGAGCAGTACTTC
CASSPRGVTGGYEQYF
>.|TRBJ2-2|TRBV20-1|many
TGCAGTGCCATCCGGGACTCTAACACCGGGGAGCTGTTTTTT
CSAIRDSNTGELFF
>TRBD2|TRBJ2-5|TRBV14|many
TGTGCCAGCAGCCCAATGACTAGCGCATGGGGGGAGACCCAGTACTTC
CASSPMTSAWGETQYF
>.|TRBJ1-5|TRBV18|few
TGTGCCAGCTCACGGGGAAGCAGGGACACCGGGGAGCCCCAGCATTTT
CASSRGSRDTGEPQHF
>.|TRBJ2-2|TRBV5-1|many
TGCGCCAGCAGCTTGTCTGGCGGGCCAGGATCGACCGGGGAGCTGTTTTTT
CASSLSGGPGSTGELFF
>TRBD2|TRBJ2-2|TRBV24-1|.
TGTGCCACCTCGTCTAGCGGGAGGGCCGGGGAGCTGTTTTTT
CATSSSGRAGELFF
>TRBD2|TRBJ2-2|TRBV20-1|.
TGCAGTGCTAGAGATCCCCGGGAGGTAGCGGGAGGGCGGGACACCGGGGAGCTGTTTTTT
CSARDPREVAGGRDTGELFF
>TRBD2|TRBJ2-3|TRBV5-1|.
TGCACCAGCAGCTTGGGACTAGCTTCGGGAGGTACGCAGTATTTT
CTSSLGLASGGTQYF
>TRBD2|TRBJ2-2|TRBV4-3|.
TGCGCCAGCAGCCAACCAGCACTAGCGGGTTCGAACACCGGGGAGCTGTTTTTT
CASSQPALAGSNTGELFF
>.|TRBJ2-5|TRBV27|few
TGTGCCAGCAGTTTGACTCCTGCCGGGCAGGGATGGCAAGAGACCCAGTACTTC
CASSLTPAGQGWQETQYF
>.|TRBJ1-3|TRBV20-1|many
TGCAGTGCTGGGGCTAGCTCTGGAAACACCATATATTTT
CSAGASSGNTIYF
>.|TRBJ2-1|TRBV11-1|once
TGTGCCAGCAGACCACGGGACCTGACGAAAGGTATCGAACCCGAGCAGTTCTTC
CASRPRDLTKGIEPEQFF
>TRBD1|TRBJ2-3|TRBV30|many
TGTGCCTGGAGAGAGACAGGGCTGACAGATACGCAGTATTTT
CAWRETGLTDTQYF
>.|TRBJ2-3|TRBV20-1|many
TGCAGTGCTGACGGGGCATATACGCAGTATTTT
CSADGAYTQYF
>.|TRBJ1-5|TRBV19|.
TGTGCCAGTAGTACCTCGACAGGAACCGGGAGTCAGCCCCAGCATTTT
CASSTSTGTGSQPQHF
>TRBD1|TRBJ2-5|TRBV20-1|.
TGCAGTACCGGCGAAGGGACAGGGGGAGAAGAGACCCAGTACTTC
CSTGEGTGGEETQYF
>TRBD1|TRBJ1-5|TRBV5-6|.
TGTGCCAGCAGCGGGGGACAGGGGGTATACAATGAGCCCCAGCATTTT
CASSGGQGVYNEPQHF